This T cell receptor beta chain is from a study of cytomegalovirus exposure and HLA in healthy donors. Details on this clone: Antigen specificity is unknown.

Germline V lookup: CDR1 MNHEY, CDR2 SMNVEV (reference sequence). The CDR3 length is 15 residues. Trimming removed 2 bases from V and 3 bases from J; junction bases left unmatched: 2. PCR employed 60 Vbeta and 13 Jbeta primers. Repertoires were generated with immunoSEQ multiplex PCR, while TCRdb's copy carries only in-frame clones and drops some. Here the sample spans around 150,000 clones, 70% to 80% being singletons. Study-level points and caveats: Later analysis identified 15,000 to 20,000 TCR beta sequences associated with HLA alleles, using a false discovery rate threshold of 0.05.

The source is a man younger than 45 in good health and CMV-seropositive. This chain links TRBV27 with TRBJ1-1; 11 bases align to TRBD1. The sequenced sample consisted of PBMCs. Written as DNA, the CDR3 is TGTGCCAGCAGTTTAAGGGACAGGGGGGACACTGAAGCTTTCTTT. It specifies CASSLRDRGDTEAFF.